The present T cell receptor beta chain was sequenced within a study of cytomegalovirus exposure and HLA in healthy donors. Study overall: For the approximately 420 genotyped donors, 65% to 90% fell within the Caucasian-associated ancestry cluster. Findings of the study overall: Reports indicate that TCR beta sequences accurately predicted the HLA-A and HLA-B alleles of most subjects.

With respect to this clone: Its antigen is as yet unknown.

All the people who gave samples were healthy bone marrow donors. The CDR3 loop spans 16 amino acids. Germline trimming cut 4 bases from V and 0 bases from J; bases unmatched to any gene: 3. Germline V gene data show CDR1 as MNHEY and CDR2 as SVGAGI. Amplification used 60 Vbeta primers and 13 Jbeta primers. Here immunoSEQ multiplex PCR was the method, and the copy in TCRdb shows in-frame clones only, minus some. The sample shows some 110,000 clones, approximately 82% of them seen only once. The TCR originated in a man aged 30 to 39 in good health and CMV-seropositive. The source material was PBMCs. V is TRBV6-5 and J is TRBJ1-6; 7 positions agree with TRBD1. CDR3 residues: CASSSQGGSYNSPLHF. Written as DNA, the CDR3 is TGTGCCAGCAGTTCCCAGGGGGGCTCCTATAATTCACCCCTCCACTTT.